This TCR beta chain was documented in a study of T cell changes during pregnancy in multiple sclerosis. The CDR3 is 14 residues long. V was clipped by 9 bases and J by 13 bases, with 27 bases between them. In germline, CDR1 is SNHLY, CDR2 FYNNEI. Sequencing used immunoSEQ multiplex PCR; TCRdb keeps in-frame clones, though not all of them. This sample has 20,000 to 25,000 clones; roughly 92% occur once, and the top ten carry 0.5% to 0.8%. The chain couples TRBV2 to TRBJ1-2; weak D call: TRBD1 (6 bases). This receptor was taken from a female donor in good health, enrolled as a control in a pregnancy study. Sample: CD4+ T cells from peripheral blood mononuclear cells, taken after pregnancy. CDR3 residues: CARTNQGGPGFFTF. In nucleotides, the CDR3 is TGTGCCAGGACCAACCAAGGGGGACCTGGTTTTTTCACCTTC.